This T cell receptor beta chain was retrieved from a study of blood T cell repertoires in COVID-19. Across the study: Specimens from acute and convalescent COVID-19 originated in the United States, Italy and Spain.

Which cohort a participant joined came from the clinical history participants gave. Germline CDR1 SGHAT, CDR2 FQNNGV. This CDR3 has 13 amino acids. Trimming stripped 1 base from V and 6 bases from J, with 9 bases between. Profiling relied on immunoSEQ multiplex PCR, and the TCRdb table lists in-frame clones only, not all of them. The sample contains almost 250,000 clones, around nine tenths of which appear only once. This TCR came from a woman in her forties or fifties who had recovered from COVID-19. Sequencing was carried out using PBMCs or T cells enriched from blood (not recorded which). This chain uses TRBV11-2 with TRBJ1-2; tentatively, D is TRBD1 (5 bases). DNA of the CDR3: TGTGCCAGCAGCTTAGGACAGAGCGATGGCTACACCTTC. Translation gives CASSLGQSDGYTF.